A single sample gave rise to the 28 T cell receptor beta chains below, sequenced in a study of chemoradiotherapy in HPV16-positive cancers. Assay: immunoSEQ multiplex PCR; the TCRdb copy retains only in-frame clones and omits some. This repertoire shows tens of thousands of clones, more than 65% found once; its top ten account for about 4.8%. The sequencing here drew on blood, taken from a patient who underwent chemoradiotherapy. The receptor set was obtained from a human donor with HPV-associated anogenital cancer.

CDR3 protein: CASSSYLGGPYNEQFF. The CDR3 DNA sequence: TGTGCCAGCAGCTCCTATCTGGGGGGCCCCTACAATGAGCAGTTCTTC. V gene TRBV11-1 combines with J gene TRBJ2-1; either TRBD1 or TRBD2 may supply D (6 bases each). Trimming took 4 bases from V and 2 from J, leaving 15 bases between them. CDR1 and CDR2 (germline): SGHAT, FQDESV (reference sequence). The CDR3 length is 16 residues.

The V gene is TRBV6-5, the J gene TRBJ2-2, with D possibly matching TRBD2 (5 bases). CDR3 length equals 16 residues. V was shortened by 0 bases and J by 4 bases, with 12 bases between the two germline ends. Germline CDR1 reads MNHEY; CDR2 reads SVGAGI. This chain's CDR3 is CASSYSIGLGTGELFF. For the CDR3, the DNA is TGTGCCAGCAGTTACTCGATCGGACTCGGCACCGGGGAGCTGTTTTTT.

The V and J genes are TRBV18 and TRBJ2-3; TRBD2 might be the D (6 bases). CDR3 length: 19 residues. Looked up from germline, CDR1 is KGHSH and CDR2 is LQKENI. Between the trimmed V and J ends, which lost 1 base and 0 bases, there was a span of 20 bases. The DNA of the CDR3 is TGTGCCAGCTCACCACTAGCGGAACGACCAAGTGCTAGCACAGATACGCAGTATTTT. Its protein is CASSPLAERPSASTDTQYF.

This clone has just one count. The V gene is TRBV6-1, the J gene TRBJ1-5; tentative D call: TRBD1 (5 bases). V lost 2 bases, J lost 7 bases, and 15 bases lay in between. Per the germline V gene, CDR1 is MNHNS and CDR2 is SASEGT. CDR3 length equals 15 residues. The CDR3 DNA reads TGTGCCAGCAGTGAACAGGGATTAGCCAGACAGCCCCAGCATTTT. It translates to CASSEQGLARQPQHF.

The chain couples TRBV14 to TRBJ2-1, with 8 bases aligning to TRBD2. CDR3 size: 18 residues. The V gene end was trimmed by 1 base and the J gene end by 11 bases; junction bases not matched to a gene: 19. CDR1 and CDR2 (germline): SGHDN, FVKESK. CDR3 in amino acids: CASSQVGRSGTRPPQQFF. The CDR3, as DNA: TGTGCCAGCAGCCAAGTTGGCCGGTCCGGGACTAGGCCCCCCCAGCAGTTCTTC.

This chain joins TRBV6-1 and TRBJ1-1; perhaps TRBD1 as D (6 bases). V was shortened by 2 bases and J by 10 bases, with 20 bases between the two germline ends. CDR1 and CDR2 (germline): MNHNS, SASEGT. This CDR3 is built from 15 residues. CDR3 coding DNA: TGTGCCAGCAGTGAATATGCCGGGACACGCCAGGGAGCTTTCTTT. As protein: CASSEYAGTRQGAFF.

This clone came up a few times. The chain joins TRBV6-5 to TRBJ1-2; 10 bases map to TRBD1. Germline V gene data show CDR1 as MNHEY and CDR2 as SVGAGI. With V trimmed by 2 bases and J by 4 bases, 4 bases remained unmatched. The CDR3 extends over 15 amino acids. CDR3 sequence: CASSYRDRGGYGYTF. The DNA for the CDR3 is TGTGCCAGCAGTTACCGGGACAGGGGAGGCTATGGCTACACCTTC.

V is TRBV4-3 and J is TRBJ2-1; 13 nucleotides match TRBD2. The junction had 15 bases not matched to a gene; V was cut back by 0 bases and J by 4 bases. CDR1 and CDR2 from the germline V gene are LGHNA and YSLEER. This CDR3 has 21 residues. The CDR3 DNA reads TGCGCCAGCAGCCAAGAGCGACTAGCGGGGGGCCTCACTAACCTATACAATGAGCAGTTCTTC. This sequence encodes CASSQERLAGGLTNLYNEQFF.

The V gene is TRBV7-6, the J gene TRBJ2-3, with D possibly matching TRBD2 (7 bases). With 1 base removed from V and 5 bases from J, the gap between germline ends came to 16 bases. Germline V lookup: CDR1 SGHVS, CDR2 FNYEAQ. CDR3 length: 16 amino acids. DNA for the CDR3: TGTGCCAGCAGCTTAGGAAGTGGGGGGGCCAAAGATACGCAGTATTTT. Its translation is CASSLGSGGAKDTQYF.

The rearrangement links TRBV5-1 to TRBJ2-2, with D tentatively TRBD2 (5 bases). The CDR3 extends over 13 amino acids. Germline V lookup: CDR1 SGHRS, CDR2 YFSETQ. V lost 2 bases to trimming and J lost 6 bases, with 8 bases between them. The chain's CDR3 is CASSFRTAGELFF. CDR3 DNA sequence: TGCGCCAGCAGCTTCAGGACTGCCGGGGAGCTGTTTTTT. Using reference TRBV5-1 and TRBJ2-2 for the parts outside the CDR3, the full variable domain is KAGVTQTPRYLIKTRGQQVTLSCSPISGHRSVSWYQQTPGQGLQFLFEYFSETQRNKGNFPGRFSGRQFSNSRSEMNVSTLELGDSALYLCASSFRTAGELFFGEGSRLTVL.

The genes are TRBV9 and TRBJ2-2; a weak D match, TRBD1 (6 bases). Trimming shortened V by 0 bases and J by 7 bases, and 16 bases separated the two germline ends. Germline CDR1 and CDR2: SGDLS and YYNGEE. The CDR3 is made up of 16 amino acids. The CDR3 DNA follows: TGTGCCAGCAGCGTAGCCCCCCGACAGGAAGACGGGGAGCTGTTTTTT. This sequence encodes CASSVAPRQEDGELFF. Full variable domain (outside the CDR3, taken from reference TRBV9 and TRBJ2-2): DSGVTQTPKHLITATGQRVTLRCSPRSGDLSVYWYQQSLDQGLQFLIQYYNGEERAKGNILERFSAQQFPDLHSELNLSSLELGDSALYFCASSVAPRQEDGELFFGEGSRLTVL.

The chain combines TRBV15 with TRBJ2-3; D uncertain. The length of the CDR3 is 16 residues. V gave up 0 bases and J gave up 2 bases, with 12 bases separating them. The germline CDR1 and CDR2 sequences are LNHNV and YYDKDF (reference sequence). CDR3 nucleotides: TGTGCCACCAGCAGAGATATCCAGGAGATCACAGATACGCAGTATTTT. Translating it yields CATSRDIQEITDTQYF.

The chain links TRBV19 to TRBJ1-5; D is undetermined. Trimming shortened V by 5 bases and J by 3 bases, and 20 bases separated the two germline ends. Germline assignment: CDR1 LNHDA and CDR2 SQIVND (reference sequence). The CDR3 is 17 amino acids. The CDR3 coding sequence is TGTGCCAGTAGTCTGAGCCCGCAGTCGAGAGTCAATCAGCCCCAGCATTTT. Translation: CASSLSPQSRVNQPQHF. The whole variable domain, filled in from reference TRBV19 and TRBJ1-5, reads DGGITQSPKYLFRKEGQNVTLSCEQNLNHDAMYWYRQDPGQGLRLIYYSQIVNDFQKGDIAEGYSVSREKKESFPLTVTSAQKNPTAFYLCASSLSPQSRVNQPQHFGDGTRLSIL.

The CDR3 is CAWSLPGHRRGTEAFF. The CDR3, as DNA: TGTGCCTGGAGTCTGCCAGGCCACCGACGGGGCACTGAAGCTTTCTTT. V and J are TRBV30 and TRBJ1-1, with unresolved D. The length of the CDR3 is 16 residues. CDR1 is GTSNPN and CDR2 is SVGIG in the germline V gene (reference sequence). The V and J ends lost 2 bases and 4 bases respectively, with 20 bases between them.

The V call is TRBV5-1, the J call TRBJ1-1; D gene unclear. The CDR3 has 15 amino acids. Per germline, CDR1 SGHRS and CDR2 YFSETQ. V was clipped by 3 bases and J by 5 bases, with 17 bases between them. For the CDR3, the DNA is TGCGCCAGCAGCTCAGCTAACAGTTTGGGTACTGAAGCTTTCTTT. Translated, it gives CASSSANSLGTEAFF. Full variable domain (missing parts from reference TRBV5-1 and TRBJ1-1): KAGVTQTPRYLIKTRGQQVTLSCSPISGHRSVSWYQQTPGQGLQFLFEYFSETQRNKGNFPGRFSGRQFSNSRSEMNVSTLELGDSALYLCASSSANSLGTEAFFGQGTRLTVV.

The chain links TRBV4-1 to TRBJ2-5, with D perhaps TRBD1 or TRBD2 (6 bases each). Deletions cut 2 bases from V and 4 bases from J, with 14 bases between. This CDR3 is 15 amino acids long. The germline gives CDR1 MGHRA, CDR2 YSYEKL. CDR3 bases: TGCGCCAGCAGCCAAACCCCGGGGGCGAGAGAGACCCAGTACTTC. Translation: CASSQTPGARETQYF.

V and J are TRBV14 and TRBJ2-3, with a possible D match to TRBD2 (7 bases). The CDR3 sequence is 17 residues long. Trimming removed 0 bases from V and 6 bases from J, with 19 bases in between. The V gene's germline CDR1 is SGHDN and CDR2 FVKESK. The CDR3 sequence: CASSQDRAGAPYDTQYF. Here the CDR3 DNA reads TGTGCCAGCAGCCAAGATAGGGCGGGGGCCCCTTATGATACGCAGTATTTT. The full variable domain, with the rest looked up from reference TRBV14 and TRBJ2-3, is EAGVTQFPSHSVIEKGQTVTLRCDPISGHDNLYWYRRVMGKEIKFLLHFVKESKQDESGMPNNRFLAERTGGTYSTLKVQPAELEDSGVYFCASSQDRAGAPYDTQYFGPGTRLTVL.

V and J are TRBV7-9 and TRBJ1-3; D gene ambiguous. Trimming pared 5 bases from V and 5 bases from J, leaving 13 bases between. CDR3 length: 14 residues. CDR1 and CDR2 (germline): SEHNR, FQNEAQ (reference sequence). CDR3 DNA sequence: TGTGCCAGCAGCCCGGGAGGCCTTAGAAACACCATATATTTT. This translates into CASSPGGLRNTIYF.

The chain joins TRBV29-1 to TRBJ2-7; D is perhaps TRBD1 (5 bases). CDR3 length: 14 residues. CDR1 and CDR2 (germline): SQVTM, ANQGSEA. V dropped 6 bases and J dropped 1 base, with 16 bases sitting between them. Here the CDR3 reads CSVVSQGESYEQYF. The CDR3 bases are TGCAGCGTAGTCAGCCAGGGCGAATCCTACGAGCAGTACTTC.

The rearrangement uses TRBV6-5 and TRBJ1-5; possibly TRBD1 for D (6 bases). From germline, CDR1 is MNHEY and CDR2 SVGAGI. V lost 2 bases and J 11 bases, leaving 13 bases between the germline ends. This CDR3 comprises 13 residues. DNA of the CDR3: TGTGCCAGCAGTTACCCGGCGAAGGGGGCCCAGCATTTT. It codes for CASSYPAKGAQHF.

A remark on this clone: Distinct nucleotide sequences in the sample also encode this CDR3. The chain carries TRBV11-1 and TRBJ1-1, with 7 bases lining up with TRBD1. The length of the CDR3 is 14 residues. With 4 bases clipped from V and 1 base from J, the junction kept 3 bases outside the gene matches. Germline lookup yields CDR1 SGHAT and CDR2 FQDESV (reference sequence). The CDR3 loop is CASSWTGSNTEAFF. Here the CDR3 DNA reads TGTGCCAGCAGCTGGACAGGCTCGAACACTGAAGCTTTCTTT.

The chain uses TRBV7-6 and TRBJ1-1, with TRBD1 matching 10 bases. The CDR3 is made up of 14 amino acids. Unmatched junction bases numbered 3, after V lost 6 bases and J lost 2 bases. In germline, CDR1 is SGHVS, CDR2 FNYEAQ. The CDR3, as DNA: TGTGCCAGCAGATCGACAGGGGGCAACACTGAAGCTTTCTTT. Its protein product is CASRSTGGNTEAFF.

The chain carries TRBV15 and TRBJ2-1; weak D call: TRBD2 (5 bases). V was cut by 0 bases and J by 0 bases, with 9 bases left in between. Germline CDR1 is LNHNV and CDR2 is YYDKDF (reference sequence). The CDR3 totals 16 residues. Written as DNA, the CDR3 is TGTGCCACCAGCAGAGATCGGGATAGCTCCTACAATGAGCAGTTCTTC. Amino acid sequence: CATSRDRDSSYNEQFF. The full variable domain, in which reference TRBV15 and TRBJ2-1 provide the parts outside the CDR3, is DAMVIQNPRYQVTQFGKPVTLSCSQTLNHNVMYWYQQKSSQAPKLLFHYYDKDFNNEADTPDNFQSRRPNTSFCFLDIRSPGLGDTAMYLCATSRDRDSSYNEQFFGPGTRLTVL.

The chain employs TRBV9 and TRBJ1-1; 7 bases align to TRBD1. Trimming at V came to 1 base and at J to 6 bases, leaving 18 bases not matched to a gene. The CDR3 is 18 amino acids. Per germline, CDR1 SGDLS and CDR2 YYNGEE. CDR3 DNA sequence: TGTGCCAGCAGCGTATTCGGTATTCAGGGGGGCCCGAGCGCTGAAGCTTTCTTT. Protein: CASSVFGIQGGPSAEAFF. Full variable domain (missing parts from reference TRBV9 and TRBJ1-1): DSGVTQTPKHLITATGQRVTLRCSPRSGDLSVYWYQQSLDQGLQFLIQYYNGEERAKGNILERFSAQQFPDLHSELNLSSLELGDSALYFCASSVFGIQGGPSAEAFFGQGTRLTVV.

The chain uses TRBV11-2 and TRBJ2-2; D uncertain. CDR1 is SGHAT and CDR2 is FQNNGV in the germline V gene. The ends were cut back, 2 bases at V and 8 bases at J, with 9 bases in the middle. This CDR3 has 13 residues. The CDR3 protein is CASSLLLGGELFF. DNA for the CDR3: TGTGCCAGCAGCTTACTTCTAGGGGGGGAGCTGTTTTTT. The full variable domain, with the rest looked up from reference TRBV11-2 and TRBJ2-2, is EAGVAQSPRYKIIEKRQSVAFWCNPISGHATLYWYQQILGQGPKLLIQFQNNGVVDDSQLPKDRFSAERLKGVDSTLKIQPAKLEDSAVYLCASSLLLGGELFFGEGSRLTVL.

The CDR3 region is CASRPRDRSSGNTIYF. The CDR3 coding sequence is TGTGCCAGCAGACCCCGGGACCGAAGCTCTGGAAACACCATATATTTT. This chain joins TRBV6-6 and TRBJ1-3, with D possibly TRBD1 on 5 matching bases. The CDR3 spans 16 residues. Germline V gene data show CDR1 as MNHNY and CDR2 as SVGAGI (reference sequence). Trimming removed 6 bases from V and 0 bases from J, with 15 bases in between.

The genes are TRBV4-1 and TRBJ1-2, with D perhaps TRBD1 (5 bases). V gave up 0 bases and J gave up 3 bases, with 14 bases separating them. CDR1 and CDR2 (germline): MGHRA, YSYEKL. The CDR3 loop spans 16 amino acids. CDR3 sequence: CASSQEGEGRHYGYTF. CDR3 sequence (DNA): TGCGCCAGCAGCCAAGAGGGGGAGGGAAGGCACTATGGCTACACCTTC.

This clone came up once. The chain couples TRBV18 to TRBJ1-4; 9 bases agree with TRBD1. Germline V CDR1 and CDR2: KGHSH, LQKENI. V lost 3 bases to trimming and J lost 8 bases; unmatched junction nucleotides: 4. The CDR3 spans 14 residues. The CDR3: CASSPLGQGEKLFF. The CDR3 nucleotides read TGTGCCAGCTCACCCTTGGGACAGGGCGAAAAACTGTTTTTT.